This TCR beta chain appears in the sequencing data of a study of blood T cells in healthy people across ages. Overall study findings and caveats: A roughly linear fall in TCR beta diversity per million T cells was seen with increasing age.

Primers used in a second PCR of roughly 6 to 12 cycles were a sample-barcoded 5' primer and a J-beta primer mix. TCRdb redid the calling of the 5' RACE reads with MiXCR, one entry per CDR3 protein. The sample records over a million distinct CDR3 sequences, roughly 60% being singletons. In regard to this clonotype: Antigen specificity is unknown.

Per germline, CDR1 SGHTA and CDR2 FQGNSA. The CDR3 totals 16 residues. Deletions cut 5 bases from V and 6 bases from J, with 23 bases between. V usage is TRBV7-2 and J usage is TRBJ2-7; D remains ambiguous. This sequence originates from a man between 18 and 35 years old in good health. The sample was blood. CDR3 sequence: CASSQNGVRFATEQYF. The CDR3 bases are TGTGCCAGCAGCCAGAATGGCGTCCGTTTCGCCACCGAGCAGTACTTC.